This TCR beta chain was captured in a study of cytomegalovirus exposure and HLA in healthy donors (dated by TCRdb to about 2017). At the level of the whole study: In an earlier analysis of roughly 500 of the donors, around 300 Gb of sequence data and some 120 million unique TCR beta sequences from about 190 million T cells were reported. All discovery cohort repertoires had been generated on a single sequencing platform. Rather than using new phenotypic data, the later analysis identified candidate immune exposures from TCR beta sequences and from how often those sequences occurred across donors. The study used immunosequencing to profile the T cell repertoires of 666 subjects and linked those repertoires to cytomegalovirus serostatus. Donor age, sex, ethnicity and CMV serostatus were compiled together with the repertoire data. The number of typed donors differed by locus: about 629-630 for A, B, C, DRB1 and DQB1; 500 to 550 for DQA1; 600 to 610 for DPA1; and some 450 for DPB1. Genome-wide SNP genotypes for about 55% of the 666 donors were used in a later genetic analysis, which treated that subset as a discovery cohort. The aim of the study was to test whether cataloging public T cell receptors could identify signatures of past pathogen exposure. Among about 390 genotyped donors of the cohort, an average of 235,054 unique TCR beta nucleotide sequences were sequenced per donor, about a sixth of them non-productive. A later analysis re-examined previously published TCR beta repertoires from several hundred donors and added high-resolution HLA genotyping to investigate patterns of TCR occurrence. Roughly five DR-DQ haplotypes were handled as single units for association and clustering because linkage in the cohort was strong. Of the roughly 430 genotyped donors, 81% fell in the genetic ancestry cluster associated with self-reported Caucasian donors. Class I and class II HLA loci were covered by the typing at four-digit resolution. High-throughput TCR immunosequencing, statistical association of individual TCRs with disease status, and machine learning were combined to predict cytomegalovirus infection status. A separate validation cohort of 100 to 150 different subjects was used in addition to the roughly 670-subject first cohort. An early release that covered roughly 600 HLA-typed donors contained approximately 300 gigabases of sequencing data and 75 million to 100 million unique TCR sequences. In an earlier analysis of several hundred of the donors, high-throughput TCR beta sequencing was used to judge whether each TCR beta V gene segment behaved as functional or pseudogenic.

The paper's findings and limits, for the study overall: In the study, approximately 160 TCR beta chains were listed as associated with cytomegalovirus. In both the original and validation cohorts, the classifier was reported to diagnose cytomegalovirus status with high specificity and sensitivity. A few of the identified cytomegalovirus-associated TCR beta chains were confirmed in vitro to be specific for cytomegalovirus antigens. Most TCR sequences were seen in very few donors, while some public TCRs were found in many individuals. A further reported finding was that TCR beta sequences accurately predicted the HLA-A and HLA-B alleles for most subjects in the first cohort. V-gene and J-gene trimming of TCR beta chains was associated with a missense DCLRE1C variant in a later genetic analysis, and the association was replicated in an independent cohort. The authors suggested that the approach could potentially be generalized to other disease states and immunological phenotypes. In a later analysis, the rate of TCR association differed among HLA loci, with DRB1 alleles having the most associated TCRs and HLA-C alleles having the fewest. Linkage disequilibrium might explain the correlated functional status among segregating V segments, but an unknown experimental factor could not be excluded. Assigning TCR associations to individual alleles was difficult when HLA alleles, especially DR and DQ, strongly co-occurred. In a later analysis, several top co-occurrence clusters were reported to appear linked to parvovirus B19, influenza, CMV and Epstein-Barr virus. According to a later analysis, most CMV-associated TCR beta chains appeared to be HLA-restricted, and the HLA associations seemed to be driven largely by CMV exposure. In this cohort, only TCR beta chains were sequenced, and detectable features were limited by the absence of alpha or paired-chain data. Broadly in line with IMGT annotations, most TCR beta V segments showed up in productive rearrangements about 87% or about 30% of the time in an earlier analysis of a few hundred of the donors. Roughly uniform sequencing depth across donors was assumed in presence/absence analyses, although this assumption may not hold. Compared with equally common non-associated chains, HLA-associated TCR beta chains in a later analysis were more clonally expanded and had lower generation probabilities. In a later analysis, some 18,000 TCR beta sequences were associated with specific HLA alleles at a false discovery rate of 0.05. A later genetic analysis reported fewer N-insertions in productive TCRs among donors in an Asian-associated ancestry cluster than the 666-donor mean. HLA typing was unavailable for some donors at each locus, so association tests used only the typed subset. Because counts were too low, 15 to 20 rarely observed V segments, including chromosome 9 orphons, were left out of the earlier analysis of 587 of the donors. The only immune exposure information available for the cohort was CMV serostatus. A cluster of highly shared sequence variants was judged likely to represent a technical artifact of the sequencing pipeline.

The cohort comprised some 730 healthy bone marrow donors. At the time of sampling, every cohort member was nominally healthy, though immune exposures that went unrecorded were likely present. The donor tested CMV seropositive, placing the donor among the roughly 300 seropositive members of the cohort. Each donor provided a peripheral blood sample, and peripheral blood mononuclear cells were used for TCR beta sequencing. Genomic DNA extraction from the blood cell samples was performed with the Qiagen DNeasy Blood Extraction Kit. Library preparation employed the immunoSEQ multiplex PCR assay. For the multiplex PCR, a mixture combining 60 forward primers for TCR Vbeta segments and 13 reverse primers for TCR Jbeta segments was used. The CDR3 region of rearranged TCR beta genes was amplified from genomic DNA with a multiplex PCR assay. On the Illumina HiSeq System, the amplified TCR beta libraries were sequenced as 87-base-pair reads. The paper's data handling went like this. A later analysis tallied about 77 million unique TCR beta chains across the 666 repertoires, and some 10 million of those chains were shared by two or more donors. To remove PCR and sequencing errors, raw reads were error-corrected and collapsed into unique sequences using a nearest-neighbor algorithm that merged closely related sequences. CDR3 sequences were aligned to IMGT reference sequences to assign V, D and J gene segments. For a sequence to be retained, at least a six-nucleotide match to both a V gene segment and a J gene segment was required. Rearrangements were classified as productive when the CDR3 lacked stop codons and remained in frame with V and J, and all other rearrangements were classified as non-productive. Following IMGT convention, CDR3 was defined as the stretch from the second conserved V-encoded cysteine to the conserved J-encoded phenylalanine. In an earlier analysis of around 640 of the donors, sequences lacking an unambiguous match to a single V gene segment were excluded. In an earlier analysis of almost 600 of the donors, a V segment was called functional when productive rearrangements were above 56.7%, and segregating when the standard deviation between donors exceeded 5%. To diagnose cytomegalovirus status from the catalog of TCR beta chain sequences, a statistical classification framework was built. In a later analysis, TCR nucleotide sequences were compared against IMGT/GENE-DB human TR gene sequences so that V and J genes could be assigned. In a later analysis, CDR3 sequences and most-parsimonious VDJ recombination scenarios were assigned using the TCRdist pipeline. A later analysis defined each TCR beta chain by its CDR3 amino acid sequence plus V-gene family, and excluded reads lacking a unique V-gene family. A later analysis removed roughly 590 highly shared, low-generation-probability nucleotide sequences to deal with suspected cross-contamination and a sequencing artifact. In a later analysis, a clonal expansion index was calculated for each public chain from normalized within-repertoire ranks of inferred template counts. A later analysis computed generation probabilities with a VDJ recombination model fitted to out-of-frame rearrangements, and checked the results against IGoR. A later analysis scored TCR-TCR, TCR-HLA and TCR-CMV co-occurrence with hypergeometric tests, applying a repertoire-size bias correction to TCR pairs. To estimate false discovery rates, a later analysis permuted the HLA or CMV assignments 20 times. In a later analysis, co-occurring TCRs were grouped using DBSCAN, and TCRdist sequence similarity was added for clustering within HLA-allele-positive subsets. Co-occurrence clustering excluded repertoires with fewer than 30,000 or more than 120,000 public chains, plus five with anomalous nucleotide sharing. The clones in this table, taken by TCRdb from immuneACCESS, are in-frame only. Not every clone is retained; where verified, under half of the shortfall comes from an unresolved V gene, and the cause of the rest is unknown. Clonal size and the V and J genes are those of that table, whereas D and trimming came from the DNA. In this sample the table shows roughly 150,000 clones, roughly 77% of which occur a single time. The ten largest clones capture roughly 10% of the sample.

Comments on this clone: The antigen it binds to is not known. Base quality data are lacking; no much larger clone is found one base away.

Sequencing used PBMCs. The clonotype comes from a man aged 18 to 29 in good health and CMV-seropositive.

The DNA sequence is as follows: TGTGCCAGAAGCCCTAGGACAGGGTTAATTACCGGGGAGCTGTTTTTT. Its translation reads: CARSPRTGLITGELFF. In this chain, TRBV5-3 is recombined with TRBJ2-2; 8 of the junction bases match TRBD1. TRBV5-3 is identified as an open reading frame with a role that is uncertain. After removal of 4 bases from V and 5 bases from J, the junction retains 10 bases not matched to a gene. Inclusive of the bounding cysteine and phenylalanine, the CDR3 is 16 residues long. This entry keeps only the CDR3 DNA: 48 bases, framed from base 1.